The 23 T cell receptor beta chains below were found in one sample sequenced in a study of early T cells in non-severe SARS-CoV-2 infection listed by TCRdb under 2021. The protocol used for the library was 5' RACE. Instrument on record: NextSeq 500. Using fastp trimming at Q25 and MiXCR clonotype assembly, TCRdb reanalyzed the public sequencing data and kept in-frame beta chains. Every entry covers one CDR3 protein and lists the most common genes and DNA from its rows. The sample includes 20,000 to 25,000 distinct CDR3 sequences, with more than 3.5% observed a single time. The ten largest clones capture less than 8.5% of the sample. Sequencing input: whole blood. The receptors derive from an adult who was a healthcare worker with PCR-confirmed SARS-CoV-2 infection or an uninfected control (not recorded which).

This clonotype has at least ten counts. This chain connects TRBV28 to TRBJ2-3, with a weak D call TRBD2 (7 bases). Germline CDR1 is MDHEN and CDR2 is SYDVKM. The V end was cut by 2 bases, the J end by 5 bases, with 11 bases between. The CDR3 extends over 14 amino acids. For the CDR3, the DNA is TGTGCCAGCAGTTTAGGGGGGGCCATAGATACGCAGTATTTT. Amino acid sequence: CASSLGGAIDTQYF.

This clonotype has ten or more counts. J is TRBJ1-2 and V is TRBV29-1, with unresolved D. The CDR3 consists of 14 residues. V was trimmed by 3 bases and J by 0 bases, leaving 11 bases between them. Germline-derived CDR1 and CDR2 are SQVTM and ANQGSEA. The CDR3 nucleotides are TGCAGCGTTGATATGGCCAAGCCTAACTATGGCTACACCTTC. It yields the protein CSVDMAKPNYGYTF.

This chain connects TRBV10-1 to TRBJ1-6, with D maybe TRBD1 (5 bases). The length of the CDR3 is 15 residues. Germline CDR1 WNHNN, CDR2 SYGVQD (reference sequence). V lost 3 bases and J lost 8, with 14 bases in between. The CDR3 is CASSEGVQGYSPLHF. In DNA form, the CDR3 reads TGCGCCAGCAGTGAAGGGGTCCAAGGATATTCACCCCTCCACTTT.

Ten or more counts support this clonotype. The genes are TRBV5-5 and TRBJ1-2; no clear D. Germline V gene data show CDR1 as SGHKS and CDR2 as YYEKEE (reference sequence). The germline V and J ends were trimmed by 0 bases and 5 bases, with 11 bases remaining between them. This CDR3 comprises 14 residues. CDR3 sequence reads: CASSLVRGGYGYTF. CDR3 sequence (DNA): TGTGCCAGCAGCTTGGTCCGCGGTGGGTATGGCTACACCTTC.

This clonotype has a count of ten or more. The chain links TRBV11-2 to TRBJ2-7, with D unresolved. CDR3 size: 13 residues. Trimming pared 2 bases from V and 2 bases from J, leaving 7 bases between. Germline-derived CDR1 and CDR2 are SGHAT and FQNNGV. CDR3 in DNA: TGTGCCAGCAGCTTATGGGCCACCTACGAGCAGTACTTC. This sequence encodes CASSLWATYEQYF. Full variable domain (rest looked up from reference TRBV11-2 and TRBJ2-7): EAGVAQSPRYKIIEKRQSVAFWCNPISGHATLYWYQQILGQGPKLLIQFQNNGVVDDSQLPKDRFSAERLKGVDSTLKIQPAKLEDSAVYLCASSLWATYEQYFGPGTRLTVT.

This clonotype has at least ten counts. The chain recombines TRBV27 with TRBJ1-2; D is unclear. Between the trimmed V and J ends, which lost 5 bases and 2 bases, there was a span of 18 bases. The CDR3 sequence is 16 residues long. CDR1 is MNHEY and CDR2 is SMNVEV in the germline V gene (reference sequence). DNA for the CDR3: TGTGCCAGCAGTCCCCCTCTGACCGGCGCGAACTATGGCTACACCTTC. Translating gives CASSPPLTGANYGYTF.

This clonotype has at least ten counts. J is TRBJ2-7 and V is TRBV20-1, with D uncertain. CDR1 DFQATT and CDR2 SNEGSKA come from the germline V gene (reference sequence). The CDR3 has 10 amino acids. V lost 3 bases and J 1 base, leaving 1 base between the germline ends. CDR3 loop: CSARSYEQYF. The CDR3 DNA is TGCAGTGCTAGGTCCTACGAGCAGTACTTC.

The table lists this clonotype with many counts. This rearrangement joins TRBV30 to TRBJ1-5, with D unclear. Trimming pared 0 bases from V and 3 bases from J, leaving 9 bases between. This CDR3 has 14 amino acids. From germline, CDR1 is GTSNPN and CDR2 SVGIG (reference sequence). The CDR3 DNA sequence: TGTGCCTGGAGTGTAGTCCGCCACAATCAGCCCCAGCATTTT. As protein: CAWSVVRHNQPQHF. Filled out from reference TRBV30 and TRBJ1-5, the complete variable domain reads SQTIHQWPATLVQPVGSPLSLECTVEGTSNPNLYWYRQAAGRGLQLLFYSVGIGQISSEVPQNLSASRPQDRQFILSSKKLLLSDSGFYLCAWSVVRHNQPQHFGDGTRLSIL.

This clonotype was counted ten times or more. The chain is built from TRBV5-4 and TRBJ2-2; maybe TRBD1 (5 bases). The V end lost 0 bases, the J end lost 6 bases, and 15 bases lay between the germline ends. Germline V gives CDR1 SGHNT, CDR2 YYREEE (reference sequence). This CDR3 region has 16 residues. In DNA, the CDR3 is TGTGCCAGCAGCTTGGAACTTGGGGCCGGCGCCGGGGAGCTGTTTTTT. Amino acids: CASSLELGAGAGELFF.

This clonotype was seen repeatedly, ten times or more. The gene calls are TRBV18 and TRBJ2-7; a weak D match, TRBD1 (7 bases). This CDR3 is built from 14 residues. V dropped 3 bases and J dropped 1 base, with 10 bases sitting between them. Germline V gene sequence: CDR1 KGHSH, CDR2 LQKENI. The CDR3 DNA sequence: TGTGCCAGCTCACCGGGGGGACAGTCCTACGAGCAGTACTTC. This gives the protein CASSPGGQSYEQYF.

In its sample, this clonotype ranks as medium-sized. The rearrangement links TRBV18 to TRBJ2-7; 7 positions match TRBD1. CDR3 length equals 14 residues. J lost 7 bases, V lost 3 bases, and 9 bases had no gene match. Germline values: CDR1 KGHSH, CDR2 LQKENI. The CDR3 nucleotides read TGTGCCAGCTCACCGGGACAGTCTGTCGGTGAGCAGTACTTC. Encoded protein: CASSPGQSVGEQYF. Combining the CDR3 with reference TRBV18 and TRBJ2-7 gives the whole variable domain NAGVMQNPRHLVRRRGQEARLRCSPMKGHSHVYWYRQLPEEGLKFMVYLQKENIIDESGMPKERFSAEFPKEGPSILRIQQVVRGDSAAYFCASSPGQSVGEQYFGPGTRLTVT.

The genes are TRBV20-1 and TRBJ2-3; a possible D gene is TRBD2 (5 bases). This CDR3 has 14 amino acids. Trimming removed 3 bases from V and 6 bases from J, with 16 bases in between. Germline CDR1 and CDR2: DFQATT and SNEGSKA (reference sequence). The CDR3 loop is CSASPPSRVDTQYF. CDR3 coding DNA: TGCAGTGCTAGCCCCCCATCGAGGGTTGATACGCAGTATTTT.

Ten or more counts support this clonotype. V gene TRBV6-2 or TRBV6-3 combines with J gene TRBJ1-1; D unclear. The germline V and J ends were trimmed by 3 bases and 2 bases, with 13 bases remaining between them. This CDR3 spans 15 amino acids. CDR1 and CDR2 from the germline V gene are MNHEY and SVGEGT. The CDR3 DNA reads as TGTGCCAGCAGTTATATCGGCAGATTTAACACTGAAGCTTTCTTT. Translation: CASSYIGRFNTEAFF.

The sample holds many counts of this clonotype. The chain employs TRBV6-2 or TRBV6-3 and TRBJ1-5; 7 bases are a match to TRBD1. With 2 bases clipped from V and 5 bases from J, the junction kept 9 bases outside the gene matches. The CDR3 spans 16 residues. Looked up from germline, CDR1 is MNHEY and CDR2 is SVGEGT. CDR3 loop: CASSYTRQGWYQPQHF. The CDR3 DNA is TGTGCCAGCAGTTACACGAGACAGGGCTGGTATCAGCCCCAGCATTTT.

Many counts were recorded for this clonotype. The DNA of the CDR3 is TGCAGTAGCGGGGGGGCCACTCCGTTCTTC. Protein product: CSSGGATPFF. The chain employs TRBV20-1 and TRBJ2-1, with 10 bases identical to TRBD2. The V and J ends lost 8 bases and 15 bases, in that order; junction bases with no gene match: 7. Germline V CDR1 and CDR2: DFQATT, SNEGSKA (reference sequence). The CDR3 runs to 10 residues.

In its sample, this clonotype was seen many times. This chain links TRBV5-1 with TRBJ1-3, with a tentative D call TRBD1 (5 bases). Germline CDR1 reads SGHRS; CDR2 reads YFSETQ. There are 18 residues in the CDR3. V was pared by 4 bases and J by 0 bases, with 20 bases between. For the CDR3, the DNA is TGCGCCAGCAGCCCATGGGGGACGGAGGAGTACTCTGGAAACACCATATATTTT. Translating it yields CASSPWGTEEYSGNTIYF.

This clonotype has ten or more counts. V and J are TRBV15 and TRBJ2-7; D may match TRBD1 or TRBD2 (7 bases each). Trimming removed 3 bases at V and 2 bases at J, with 14 bases between. Per the germline V gene, CDR1 is LNHNV and CDR2 is YYDKDF (reference sequence). The CDR3 loop spans 15 amino acids. CDR3 sequence (DNA): TGTGCCACCAGCAGGGGGGGGACAGATACCTACGAGCAGTACTTC. Translated, it gives CATSRGGTDTYEQYF.

This clonotype was counted ten times or more. The chain recombines TRBV20-1 with TRBJ1-1; D gene ambiguous. V lost 3 bases, J lost 0 bases, and 5 bases lay in between. Per the germline V gene, CDR1 is DFQATT and CDR2 is SNEGSKA (reference sequence). The CDR3 sequence is 12 residues long. This CDR3 reads CSARPLNTEAFF. The DNA for the CDR3 is TGCAGTGCTAGGCCCTTGAACACTGAAGCTTTCTTT.

The sample holds many counts of this clonotype. The chain links TRBV4-2 to TRBJ2-1; possible D gene TRBD2, 6 bases. Germline loops: CDR1 LGHNA, CDR2 YNFKEQ. Trimming removed 1 base at V and 9 bases at J, with 19 bases between. This CDR3 comprises 16 residues. This CDR3 is CASSQAGDWGEGEQFF. CDR3 DNA: TGTGCCAGCAGCCAAGCCGGGGACTGGGGTGAAGGTGAGCAGTTCTTC.

This clonotype has at least ten counts. The chain employs TRBV7-9 and TRBJ2-1; 8 bases align to TRBD2. Germline CDR1 SEHNR, CDR2 FQNEAQ (reference sequence). The V segment lost 5 bases and the J segment 2 bases; nucleotides outside the gene matches: 11. CDR3 length: 17 amino acids. The CDR3 DNA reads TGTGCCAGCAGCCCCGGGAGGAGCGGGGGACCCTACAATGAGCAGTTCTTC. Its protein is CASSPGRSGGPYNEQFF.

In its sample, this clonotype is medium-sized. The chain recombines TRBV6-2 or TRBV6-3 with TRBJ1-1; D is unclear. V lost 7 bases to trimming and J lost 6 bases, with 15 bases between them. The germline V gene encodes CDR1 MNHEY and CDR2 SVGEGT. This CDR3 region has 13 residues. CDR3 sequence reads: CASTLWGRSEAFF. CDR3 nucleotides: TGTGCCAGCACCCTGTGGGGTAGGTCTGAAGCTTTCTTT.

This clonotype was recorded many times. J is TRBJ2-7 and V is TRBV28, with 7 bases fitting TRBD1. The CDR3 loop spans 13 amino acids. In germline, CDR1 is MDHEN, CDR2 SYDVKM. Germline trimming cut 8 bases from V and 7 bases from J; bases unmatched to any gene: 11. The CDR3 DNA reads TGTGCCAGCTGGGACAGACCCCCTGGGGAGCAGTACTTC. This codes for CASWDRPPGEQYF.

This clonotype was recorded at least ten times. This chain uses TRBV27 with TRBJ2-1; 9 bases are shared with TRBD2. From germline, CDR1 is MNHEY and CDR2 SMNVEV (reference sequence). This CDR3 spans 16 amino acids. The V and J ends lost 7 bases and 7 bases, in that order; junction bases with no gene match: 14. DNA for the CDR3: TGTGCCAGCATCAACCCTGGCGGGGGGGAAGGGAATGAGCAGTTCTTC. Protein product: CASINPGGGEGNEQFF.